Sequencing of this TCR beta chain was carried out in a study of blood T cells in healthy people across ages. Study conclusions and caveats: The study found TCR beta diversity correlated strongly with naive T cell percentage.

Ten or more counts support this clonotype. Its antigen is unknown. The extraction recovered at least 6 micrograms of total RNA per sample. Through a sample-barcoded 5' primer and a J-beta primer mix, a second PCR was run for roughly 6 to 12 cycles. Each of the cDNA molecules was tagged by a template-switch adaptor with 12 random nucleotides. In TCRdb, the 5' RACE reads were re-called with MiXCR into one record per CDR3 protein. The data contain about 670,000 distinct CDR3 sequences, approximately 52% of them seen just once; the ten biggest clones take up approximately 15%. Germline loops: CDR1 SGHAT, CDR2 FQNNGV. The ends lost 3 bases at V and 4 bases at J; junction bases unmatched: 5. CDR3 length equals 15 residues.

The receptor's source is a woman aged 80 or over in good health. The sample comprised blood. The V gene is TRBV11-2, the J gene TRBJ2-1; 8 bases align to TRBD2. For the CDR3, the DNA is TGTGCCAGCAGCTTGGATACTAGCGGATACAATGAGCAGTTCTTC. This encodes CASSLDTSGYNEQFF.